Sequencing of this T cell receptor (beta chain) was carried out in a study of Ad26.COV2.S vaccination and SARS-CoV-2 variants. Study summary: COV1001, an Ad26.COV2.S trial, supplied this vaccine-arm donor.

Study-level points and caveats: Vaccine recipients showed a spike-specific TCR breadth that was higher than in placebo recipients.

Measured with immunoSEQ multiplex PCR; TCRdb has only the in-frame clones, and not every one. Of approximately 500,000 clones listed, around 88% are singletons. V shed 1 base and J 4 bases; nucleotides not matched to a gene: 4. This CDR3 has 15 residues. Germline V gene lookup returns CDR1 SGHTA and CDR2 FQGTGA. Of note for this clone: What it binds is not known.

Described treatment: 19 received Ad26.COV2.S at low or high dose, single or two shots; a few received placebo; per-sample allocation not given. The samples date from day 63 after the first vaccine or placebo injection. Donation was by an adult aged 18-55 years who was in Boston. The receptor's source is a person aged 18-60 years who received the Ad26.COV2.S COVID-19 vaccine or a placebo. Specimen: peripheral blood, collected in a trial of Ad26.COV2.S vaccine versus placebo. This chain joins TRBV7-3 and TRBJ1-2; 9 bases align to TRBD1. The chain's CDR3 is CASSLNGDRVYGYTF. Written as DNA, the CDR3 is TGTGCCAGCAGCTTAAACGGGGACAGGGTCTATGGCTACACCTTC.